Listed here is a single T cell receptor (beta chain). The data were taken from a study of blood T cell repertoires in COVID-19. Repertoires were generated with immunoSEQ multiplex PCR, while TCRdb's copy carries only in-frame clones and drops some. The data contain 410,000 or so clones, approximately 89% of them singletons. CDR3 length: 14 amino acids. V shed 2 bases and J shed 7 bases, with 12 bases lying between them. The germline CDR1 and CDR2 sequences are LGHNA and YSLEER. Sequenced input: peripheral blood. The chain is built from TRBV4-3 and TRBJ1-5, with D unclear. This clonotype was obtained from a woman between 40 and 55 years old with COVID-19, enrolled during active disease. CDR3 in DNA: TGCGCCAGCAGCCAAACGTGGGCACAGCAGCCCCAGCATTTT. Translating gives CASSQTWAQQPQHF.